These 10 T cell receptor beta chains came from one sample sequenced in a study of OX40 agonist ivuxolimab in advanced cancers. Some clones are missing from TCRdb's copy, which holds only in-frame ones; the method was immunoSEQ multiplex PCR. The sample gives more than 80,000 clones, approximately 94% of which show up once; over 2% is in the top ten. Sequenced material: CD4+ or CD8+ T cells sorted from blood, taken in a trial of the OX40 agonist ivuxolimab. The receptors originated from an adult with an advanced solid tumor such as melanoma, head and neck, liver or kidney cancer.

This clone occurred once. This chain links TRBV27 with TRBJ2-1, with TRBD1 as a possible D gene (5 bases). The CDR3 sequence is 15 residues long. Trimming removed 4 bases at V and 4 bases at J, with 14 bases between. Looked up from germline, CDR1 is MNHEY and CDR2 is SMNVEV (reference sequence). The CDR3, as DNA: TGTGCCAGCAGTTCGTTTCAGGGCCTATACAATGAGCAGTTCTTC. Amino acid sequence: CASSSFQGLYNEQFF.

The gene calls are TRBV4-3 and TRBJ2-5; 9 nucleotides match TRBD1. Trimming at V came to 0 bases and at J to 5 bases, leaving 4 bases not matched to a gene. Germline V gene data show CDR1 as LGHNA and CDR2 as YSLEER. This CDR3 comprises 15 residues. The CDR3 region has the DNA TGCGCCAGCAGCCAAGATCCCGGACAGGGGGAGACCCAGTACTTC. Amino acid sequence: CASSQDPGQGETQYF.

The V gene is TRBV2, the J gene TRBJ2-2; D is undetermined. The length of the CDR3 is 12 residues. V was pared by 4 bases and J by 4 bases, with 4 bases between. Germline V gene data show CDR1 as SNHLY and CDR2 as FYNNEI. Here the CDR3 reads CASSVVTGELFF. In nucleotides, the CDR3 is TGTGCCAGCAGTGTAGTCACCGGGGAGCTGTTTTTT.

CDR3 sequence: CASSSLAGDSDEQFF. The DNA for the CDR3 is TGTGCCAGCAGCTCACTAGCGGGAGATTCCGATGAGCAGTTCTTC. The J gene is TRBJ2-1, the V gene TRBV7-9; 11 nucleotides agree with TRBD2. The germline V gene has CDR1 SEHNR and CDR2 FQNEAQ (reference sequence). V lost 4 bases to trimming and J lost 8 bases; unmatched junction nucleotides: 7. This CDR3 spans 15 amino acids.

The rearrangement uses TRBV27 and TRBJ1-6; D ambiguous. The length of the CDR3 is 13 residues. CDR1 is MNHEY and CDR2 is SMNVEV in the germline V gene (reference sequence). V was shortened by 0 bases and J by 7 bases, with 4 bases between the two germline ends. The CDR3 DNA follows: TGTGCCAGCAGTTTATCGGAAAATTCACCCCTCCACTTT. It yields the protein CASSLSENSPLHF.

The chain employs TRBV5-1 and TRBJ1-2, with D possibly being TRBD1 (6 bases). Trimming shortened V by 2 bases and J by 6 bases, and 11 bases separated the two germline ends. This CDR3 has 13 residues. Germline V CDR1 and CDR2: SGHRS, YFSETQ. The CDR3, as DNA: TGCGCCAGCAGCTTCAGGGGAAGGGATGGCTACACCTTC. This sequence encodes CASSFRGRDGYTF. The full variable domain, with the rest looked up from reference TRBV5-1 and TRBJ1-2, is KAGVTQTPRYLIKTRGQQVTLSCSPISGHRSVSWYQQTPGQGLQFLFEYFSETQRNKGNFPGRFSGRQFSNSRSEMNVSTLELGDSALYLCASSFRGRDGYTFGSGTRLTVV.

This chain's CDR3 is CASSLKRPTDTQYF. As DNA, the CDR3 is TGTGCCAGCAGCTTAAAGAGACCGACAGATACGCAGTATTTT. The chain links TRBV7-2 to TRBJ2-3; D gene ambiguous. The CDR3 length is 14 residues. Deletions cut 2 bases from V and 3 bases from J, with 9 bases between. Germline CDR1 is SGHTA and CDR2 is FQGNSA.

The chain has TRBV6-5 and TRBJ1-2; D remains unclear. V was pared by 2 bases and J by 0 bases, with 10 bases between. The CDR3 spans 15 residues. Germline V CDR1 and CDR2: MNHEY, SVGAGI. The CDR3 nucleotides read TGTGCCAGCAGTTACCGGGGATTAGCTAACTATGGCTACACCTTC. Protein: CASSYRGLANYGYTF.

In DNA, the CDR3 is TGTGCCAGCAGCGTAGATCCAGGGGGCGGATACTCTGGAAACACCATATATTTT. The encoded protein is CASSVDPGGGYSGNTIYF. The chain carries TRBV9 and TRBJ1-3; TRBD1 matches 8 bases. The germline V gene has CDR1 SGDLS and CDR2 YYNGEE. This CDR3 has 18 amino acids. V lost 0 bases, J lost 0 bases, and 8 bases stayed unmatched.

The chain joins TRBV13 to TRBJ2-1; D remains ambiguous. Trimming removed 0 bases from V and 6 bases from J, with 9 bases in between. From germline, CDR1 is PRHDT and CDR2 FYEKMQ (reference sequence). The CDR3 covers 14 residues. The CDR3 DNA follows: TGTGCCAGCAGCTTAGGGAGTTCGGGCAATGAGCAGTTCTTC. It translates to CASSLGSSGNEQFF.